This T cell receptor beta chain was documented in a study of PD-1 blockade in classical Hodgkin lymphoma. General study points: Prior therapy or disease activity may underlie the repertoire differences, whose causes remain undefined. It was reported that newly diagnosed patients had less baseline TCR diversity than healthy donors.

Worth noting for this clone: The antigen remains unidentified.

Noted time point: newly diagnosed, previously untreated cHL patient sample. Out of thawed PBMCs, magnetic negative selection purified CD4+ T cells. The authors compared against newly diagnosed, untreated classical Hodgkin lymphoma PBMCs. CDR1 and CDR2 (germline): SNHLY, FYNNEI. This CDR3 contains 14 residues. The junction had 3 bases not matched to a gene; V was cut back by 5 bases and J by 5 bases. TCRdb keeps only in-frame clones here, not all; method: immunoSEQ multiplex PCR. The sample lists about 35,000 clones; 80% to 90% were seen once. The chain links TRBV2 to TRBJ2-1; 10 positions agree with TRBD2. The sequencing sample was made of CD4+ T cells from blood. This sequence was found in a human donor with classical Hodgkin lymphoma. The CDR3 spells CASSRTSGNNEQFF. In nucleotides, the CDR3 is TGTGCCAGCAGTCGGACTAGCGGTAACAATGAGCAGTTCTTC.